This T cell receptor (beta chain) is drawn from a study of shared clonotypes between healthy human individuals. Clones were read by immunoSEQ multiplex PCR, and TCRdb kept only the in-frame ones, dropping some. Of hundreds of thousands of clones listed, under 80% are singletons. The CDR3 totals 15 residues. The germline gives CDR1 MNHEY, CDR2 SMNVEV (reference sequence). V shed 3 bases, J shed 5 bases, and the junction held 8 bases outside the gene matches. This clone appeared a few times. The receptor's source is a woman aged 25 to 39 in good health. The chain is built from TRBV27 and TRBJ2-3; 7 positions agree with TRBD1. Sequenced: memory CD4+ T cells sorted from blood. Noted subset: CD45RA-negative fraction. DNA of the CDR3: TGTGCCAGCAGTTTGAGGGACAGAAGCCAAGATACGCAGTATTTT. The encoded protein is CASSLRDRSQDTQYF.